The clone carrying this TCR beta chain was seen a handful of times. The sample is drawn from a study of blood T cells in healthy people across ages. Alongside a J-beta primer mix, a sample-barcoded 5' primer served in a second PCR lasting 7 to 11 cycles. Each cDNA molecule received a tag from a template-switch adaptor that had 12 random nucleotides. TCRdb reprocessed the 5' RACE reads via MiXCR and lists one record per CDR3 protein. This table holds 270,000 or so distinct CDR3 sequences, 27% found once. Specimen: blood. The receptor's source is a woman aged 70-85 years in good health.

CDR3 bases: TGTGCCAGCAATAGGGTGGGGGATTCACCCCTCCACTTT. Amino acids: CASNRVGDSPLHF. The chain has TRBV6-1 and TRBJ1-6; tentatively, D is TRBD1 (5 bases). V lost 7 bases, J lost 8 bases, and 12 bases lay in between. Germline-derived CDR1 and CDR2 are MNHNS and SASEGT. CDR3 size: 13 residues.